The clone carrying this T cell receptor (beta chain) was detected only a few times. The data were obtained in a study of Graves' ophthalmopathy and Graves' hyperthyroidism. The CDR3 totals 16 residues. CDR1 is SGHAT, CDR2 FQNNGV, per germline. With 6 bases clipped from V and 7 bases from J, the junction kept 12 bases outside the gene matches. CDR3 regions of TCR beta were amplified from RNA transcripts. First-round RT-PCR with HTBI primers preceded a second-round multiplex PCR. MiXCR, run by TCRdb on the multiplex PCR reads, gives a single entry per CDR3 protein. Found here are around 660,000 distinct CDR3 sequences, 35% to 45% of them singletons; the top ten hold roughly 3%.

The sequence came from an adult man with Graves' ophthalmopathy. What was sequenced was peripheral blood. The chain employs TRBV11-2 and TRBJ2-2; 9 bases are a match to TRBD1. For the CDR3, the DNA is TGTGCCAGCAGGGATGTAAAACAGGGGGCCAACGGGGAGCTGTTTTTT. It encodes CASRDVKQGANGELFF.